A selection of T cell receptor beta chains follows, all from one sample in a study of control samples from healthy donors and cancer patients. TCRdb keeps only in-frame clones here, not all; method: immunoSEQ multiplex PCR. The table lists under 15,000 clones, approximately 93% of them singletons. Material for sequencing was PBMCs. These receptors came from a man between 65 and 85 years old with head and neck cancer. CDR3s include the opening cysteine and the closing phenylalanine or tryptophan.

V	J	CDR3
TRBV18	TRBJ1-1	CASSQGADTEAFF
TRBV7-3	TRBJ2-5	CASSSDRQETQYF
TRBV5-4	TRBJ2-5	CASSVDQETQYF
TRBV5-1	TRBJ1-2	CASSLDRGANYGYTF
TRBV11-2	TRBJ1-1	CASRPWGNTEAFF
TRBV6-5	TRBJ2-1	CASSTSAEQFF
TRBV5-4	TRBJ1-2	CASNLGGAYGYTF
TRBV5-1	TRBJ1-2	CASSTRTSYGYTF
TRBV10-3	TRBJ2-7	CAISESTGVSYEQYF
TRBV19	TRBJ2-7	CATRQASSYEQYF
TRBV5-4	TRBJ1-2	CASSLGQGSNNGYTF
TRBV23-1	TRBJ1-6	CASSRVRGEGYNSPLHF
TRBV19	TRBJ1-6	CASSMAANSPLHF
TRBV5-1	TRBJ2-3	CASSLAGSGGSTDTQYF
TRBV5-1	TRBJ2-1	CASSLRGQDNEQFF
TRBV2	TRBJ2-3	CASRGTSGRNTQYF
TRBV28	TRBJ1-2	CASSPPGQGRYGYTF
TRBV28	TRBJ1-2	CASRSGTVFNGYTF
TRBV7-9	TRBJ1-3	CASSPPQRMGNTIYF
TRBV11-2	TRBJ2-5	CASSAGLLGETQYF